This T cell receptor (beta chain) was found in a study of cytomegalovirus exposure and HLA in healthy donors. Study-level findings and limits: Among CMV-associated TCR beta chains, most appeared HLA-restricted in a later analysis.

This clone was seen more than once but under ten times. Its target is unknown. With 60 Vbeta and 13 Jbeta primers, the PCR was carried out. Generated by immunoSEQ multiplex PCR, the TCRdb table keeps only in-frame clones and is missing some. The sample lists approximately 70,000 clones; around four fifths were seen once. V was pared by 5 bases and J by 5 bases, with 4 bases of the junction left unmatched. The CDR3 totals 12 residues. Germline V gene data show CDR1 as SGHRS and CDR2 as YFSETQ. The TCR comes from a young woman in good health and CMV-seropositive. The specimen sequenced was PBMCs. The chain carries TRBV5-1 and TRBJ2-7; 7 nucleotides agree with TRBD2. In nucleotides, the CDR3 is TGCGCCAGCAGGACAAGCGGGAACGAGCAGTACTTC. Translated, it gives CASRTSGNEQYF.